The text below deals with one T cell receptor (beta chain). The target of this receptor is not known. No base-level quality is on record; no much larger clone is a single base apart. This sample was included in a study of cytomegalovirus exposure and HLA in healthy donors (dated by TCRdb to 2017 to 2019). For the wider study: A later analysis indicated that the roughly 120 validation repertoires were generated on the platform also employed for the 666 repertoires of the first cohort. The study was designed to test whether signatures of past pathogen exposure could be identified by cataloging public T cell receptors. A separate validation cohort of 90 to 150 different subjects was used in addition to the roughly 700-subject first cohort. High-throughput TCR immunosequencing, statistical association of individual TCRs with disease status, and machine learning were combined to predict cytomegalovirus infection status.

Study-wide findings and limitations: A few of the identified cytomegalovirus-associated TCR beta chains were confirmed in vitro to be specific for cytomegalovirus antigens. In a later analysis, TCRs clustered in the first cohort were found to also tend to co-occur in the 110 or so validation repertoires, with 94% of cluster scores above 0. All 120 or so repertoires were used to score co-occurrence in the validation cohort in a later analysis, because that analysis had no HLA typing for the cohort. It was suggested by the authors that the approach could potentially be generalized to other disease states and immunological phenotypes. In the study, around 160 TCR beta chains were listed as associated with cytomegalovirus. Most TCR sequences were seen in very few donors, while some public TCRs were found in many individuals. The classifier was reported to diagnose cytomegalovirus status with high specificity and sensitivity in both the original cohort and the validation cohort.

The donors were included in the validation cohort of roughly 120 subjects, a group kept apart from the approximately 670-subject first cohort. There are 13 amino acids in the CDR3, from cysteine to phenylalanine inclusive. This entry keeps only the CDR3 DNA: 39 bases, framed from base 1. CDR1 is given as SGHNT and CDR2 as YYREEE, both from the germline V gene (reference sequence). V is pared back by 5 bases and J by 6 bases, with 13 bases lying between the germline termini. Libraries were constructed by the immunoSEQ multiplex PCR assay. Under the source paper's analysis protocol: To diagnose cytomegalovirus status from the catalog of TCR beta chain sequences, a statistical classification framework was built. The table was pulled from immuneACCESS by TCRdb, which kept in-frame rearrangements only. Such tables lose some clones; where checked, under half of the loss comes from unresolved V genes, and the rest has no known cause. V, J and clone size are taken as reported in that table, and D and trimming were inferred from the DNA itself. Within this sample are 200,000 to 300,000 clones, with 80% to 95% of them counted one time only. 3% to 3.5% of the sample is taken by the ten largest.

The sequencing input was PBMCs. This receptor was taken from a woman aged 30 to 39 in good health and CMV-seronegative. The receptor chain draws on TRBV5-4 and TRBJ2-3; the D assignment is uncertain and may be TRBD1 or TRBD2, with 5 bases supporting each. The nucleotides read TGTGCCAGCAGGACTCCTGAGGGGGATACGCAGTATTTT. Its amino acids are CASRTPEGDTQYF.